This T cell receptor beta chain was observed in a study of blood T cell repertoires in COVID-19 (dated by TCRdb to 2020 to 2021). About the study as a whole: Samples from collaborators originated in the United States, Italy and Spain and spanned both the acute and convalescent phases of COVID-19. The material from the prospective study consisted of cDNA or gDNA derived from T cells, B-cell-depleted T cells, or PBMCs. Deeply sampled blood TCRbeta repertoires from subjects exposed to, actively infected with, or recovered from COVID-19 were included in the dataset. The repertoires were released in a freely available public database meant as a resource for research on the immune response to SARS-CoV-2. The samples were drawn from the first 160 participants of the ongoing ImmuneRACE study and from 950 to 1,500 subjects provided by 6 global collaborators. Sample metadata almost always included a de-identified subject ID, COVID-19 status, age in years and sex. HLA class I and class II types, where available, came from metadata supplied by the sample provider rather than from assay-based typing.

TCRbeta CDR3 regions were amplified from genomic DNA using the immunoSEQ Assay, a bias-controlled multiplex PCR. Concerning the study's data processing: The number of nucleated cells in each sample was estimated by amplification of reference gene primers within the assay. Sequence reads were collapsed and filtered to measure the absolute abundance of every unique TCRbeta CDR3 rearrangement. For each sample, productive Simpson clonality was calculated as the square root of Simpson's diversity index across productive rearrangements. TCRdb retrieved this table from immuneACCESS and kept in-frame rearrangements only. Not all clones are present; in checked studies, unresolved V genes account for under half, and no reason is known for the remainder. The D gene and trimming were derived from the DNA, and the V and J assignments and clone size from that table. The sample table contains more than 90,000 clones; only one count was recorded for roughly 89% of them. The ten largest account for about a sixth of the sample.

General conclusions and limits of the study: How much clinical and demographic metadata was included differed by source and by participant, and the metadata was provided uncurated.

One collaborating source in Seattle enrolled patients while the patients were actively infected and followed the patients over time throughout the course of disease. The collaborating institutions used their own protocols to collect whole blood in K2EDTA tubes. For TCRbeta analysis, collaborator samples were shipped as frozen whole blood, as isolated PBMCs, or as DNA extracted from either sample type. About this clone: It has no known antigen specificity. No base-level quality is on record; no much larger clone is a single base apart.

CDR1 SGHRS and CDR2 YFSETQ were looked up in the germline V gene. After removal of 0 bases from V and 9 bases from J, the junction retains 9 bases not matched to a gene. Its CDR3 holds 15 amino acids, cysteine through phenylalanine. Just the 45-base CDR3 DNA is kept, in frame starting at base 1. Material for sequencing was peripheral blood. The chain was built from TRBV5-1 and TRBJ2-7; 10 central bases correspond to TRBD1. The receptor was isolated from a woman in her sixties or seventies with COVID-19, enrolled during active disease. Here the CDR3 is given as CASSLVGTGVVVQYF. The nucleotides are TGCGCCAGCAGCTTGGTTGGGACAGGGGTAGTCGTGCAGTACTTC.